The TCR beta chain under discussion was sequenced for a study of blood T cells in healthy people across ages. Looking at the study overall: Per every two T cells, about one barcoded beta molecule was captured by template switching. Whole-study results and caveats: Unsorted PBMCs blocked a conclusive comparison of naive and antigen-experienced cells.

Germline V gives CDR1 SGDLS, CDR2 YYNGEE. Trimming shortened V by 4 bases and J by 4 bases, and 17 bases separated the two germline ends. This CDR3 has 15 amino acids. In each sample, at least 6 million PBMCs were isolated. A note on this clonotype: Its antigen is as yet unknown.

Sample-barcoded 5' priming and a J-beta primer mix drove a second PCR of roughly 7 to 11 cycles. TCRdb reprocessed the 5' RACE reads via MiXCR and lists one record per CDR3 protein. In the table there are about 730,000 distinct CDR3 sequences, 35% to 45% of which are singletons. Specimen: blood. V gene TRBV9 combines with J gene TRBJ1-2; maybe TRBD1 (6 bases). This clonotype originated in a woman aged 55-70 years in good health. The chain's CDR3 is CASSLLSGGRYGYTF. Here the CDR3 DNA reads TGTGCCAGCAGCCTCCTCTCGGGGGGCCGCTATGGCTACACCTTC. Full variable domain (rest looked up from reference TRBV9 and TRBJ1-2): DSGVTQTPKHLITATGQRVTLRCSPRSGDLSVYWYQQSLDQGLQFLIQYYNGEERAKGNILERFSAQQFPDLHSELNLSSLELGDSALYFCASSLLSGGRYGYTFGSGTRLTVV.